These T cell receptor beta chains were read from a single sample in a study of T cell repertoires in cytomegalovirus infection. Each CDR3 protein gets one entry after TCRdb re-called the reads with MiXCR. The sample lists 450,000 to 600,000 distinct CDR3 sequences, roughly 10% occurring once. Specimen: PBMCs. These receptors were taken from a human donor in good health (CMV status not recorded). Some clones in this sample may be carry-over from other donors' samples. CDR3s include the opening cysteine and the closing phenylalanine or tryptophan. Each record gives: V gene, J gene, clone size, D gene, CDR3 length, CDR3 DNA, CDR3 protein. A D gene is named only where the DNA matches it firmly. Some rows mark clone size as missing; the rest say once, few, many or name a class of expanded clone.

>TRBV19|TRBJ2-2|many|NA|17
TGTGCCAGTAGTACCGCCGGGGGGACAGATAACACCGGGGAGCTGTTTTTT
CASSTAGGTDNTGELFF
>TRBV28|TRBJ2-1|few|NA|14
TGTGCCAGCAGTTTACGTGCCACCCTCAATGAGCAGTTCTTC
CASSLRATLNEQFF
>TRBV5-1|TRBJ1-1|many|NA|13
TGCGCCAGCAGGAAGGAGAGGAACACTGAAGCTTTCTTT
CASRKERNTEAFF
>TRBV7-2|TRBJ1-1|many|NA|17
TGTGCCAGCAGCTTAGTCGGTGGGAAGGGTCGGAACACTGAAGCTTTCTTT
CASSLVGGKGRNTEAFF
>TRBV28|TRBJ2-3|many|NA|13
TGTGCCAGCAGTTTTTCTGGGAGTGATACGCAGTATTTT
CASSFSGSDTQYF
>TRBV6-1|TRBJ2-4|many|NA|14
TGTGCCAGCAGTAGTGCCCTACAAATTGGCATTCAGTACTTC
CASSSALQIGIQYF
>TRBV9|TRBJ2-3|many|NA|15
TGTGCCAGCAGCTTACCAGCGGGTAGCACAGATACGCAGTATTTT
CASSLPAGSTDTQYF
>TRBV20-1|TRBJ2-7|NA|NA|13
TGCAGTGCCTATAGCGGCAGCTCCTACGAGCAGTACTTC
CSAYSGSSYEQYF
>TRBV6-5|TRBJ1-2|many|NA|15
TGTGCCAGCAGTGCACCGGGACGCGGCCACTATGGCTACACCTTC
CASSAPGRGHYGYTF
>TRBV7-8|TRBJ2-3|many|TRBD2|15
TGTGCCAGCAGTCGGGGGGGGGGCGGCACAGATACGCAGTATTTT
CASSRGGGGTDTQYF
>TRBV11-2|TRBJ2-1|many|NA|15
TGTGCCAGCAGCCCCCGGTACCCTCCTAACAATGAGCAGTTCTTC
CASSPRYPPNNEQFF
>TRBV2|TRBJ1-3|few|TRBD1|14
TGTGCCAGCAGTCTAGACAGGGTGACAAACACCATATATTTT
CASSLDRVTNTIYF
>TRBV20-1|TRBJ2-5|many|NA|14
TGCAGTGCTAGAGACCCACGACACTCCGGTACCCAGTACTTC
CSARDPRHSGTQYF
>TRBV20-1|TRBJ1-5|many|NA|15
TGCAGTGCTAGAGAAGGACTCCGGGGCAATCAGCCCCAGCATTTT
CSAREGLRGNQPQHF
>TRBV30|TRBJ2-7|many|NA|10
TGTGCCTGGAGCGGCTACGAGCAGTACTTC
CAWSGYEQYF
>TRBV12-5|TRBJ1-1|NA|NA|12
TGTGCTAGTGGTCTGGATCGTCTTGGGGCTTTCTTT
CASGLDRLGAFF
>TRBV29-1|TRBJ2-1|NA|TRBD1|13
TGCAGCGTTGGCAGGGGGCAAGGCGATGAGCAGTTCTTC
CSVGRGQGDEQFF
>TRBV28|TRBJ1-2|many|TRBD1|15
TGTGCCAGCGGGGACCCCGGGACAGCGATCTATGGCTACACCTTC
CASGDPGTAIYGYTF
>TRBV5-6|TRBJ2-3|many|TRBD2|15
TGTGCCAGCAGCTTGCTCCGGGGGGGCCCAGATACGCAGTATTTT
CASSLLRGGPDTQYF
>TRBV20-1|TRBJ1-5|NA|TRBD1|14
TGCAGTGCTATACAGGGGGCGGGCAATCAGCCCCAGCATTTT
CSAIQGAGNQPQHF
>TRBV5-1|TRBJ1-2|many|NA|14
TGCGCCAGCAGCTTGAGGCCCCGACTCGCCGGCTACACCTTC
CASSLRPRLAGYTF
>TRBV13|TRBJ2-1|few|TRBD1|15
TGTGCCAGCAACCCCGGACAGGGGGCCTACAATGAGCAGTTCTTC
CASNPGQGAYNEQFF
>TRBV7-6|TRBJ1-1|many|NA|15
TGTGCCAGCAGCTTATTCGGCAGCATGAACACTGAAGCTTTCTTT
CASSLFGSMNTEAFF
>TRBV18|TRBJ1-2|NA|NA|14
TGTGCCAGCTCCCAAACTCAGGAGCTAGGGGGCTACACCTTC
CASSQTQELGGYTF
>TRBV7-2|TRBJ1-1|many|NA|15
TGTGCCAGCAGCTTAGTGATCATCTCCACCGCTGAAGCTTTCTTT
CASSLVIISTAEAFF
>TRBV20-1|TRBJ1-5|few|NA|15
TGCAGTGCTAGAGAACCGGAGTTCGGCAATCAGCCCCAGCATTTT
CSAREPEFGNQPQHF
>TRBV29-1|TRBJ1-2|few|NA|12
TGCAGCTTGAGAACCGGGAACTATGGCTACACCTTC
CSLRTGNYGYTF
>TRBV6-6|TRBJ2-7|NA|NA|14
TGTGCCAGCCGGGACTCAGGGGATACCTACGAGCAGTACTTC
CASRDSGDTYEQYF
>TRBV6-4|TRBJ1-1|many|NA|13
TGTGCCAGCAGCGAGACAGTGAACACTGAAGCTTTCTTT
CASSETVNTEAFF
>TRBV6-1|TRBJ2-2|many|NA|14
TGTGCCAGCACCCAGGCCCTGTGGACCGGGGAGCTGTTTTTT
CASTQALWTGELFF
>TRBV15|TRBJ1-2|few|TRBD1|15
TGTGCCACCAGCACGGGCAGGGGGCGTTACTATGGCTACACCTTC
CATSTGRGRYYGYTF
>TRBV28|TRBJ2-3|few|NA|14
TGTGCCAGCGTCCGGGGCAGGAGCACAGATACGCAGTATTTT
CASVRGRSTDTQYF
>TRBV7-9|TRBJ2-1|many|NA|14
TGTGCCAGCAGCTTCGGGACGGCCTACAATGAGCAGTTCTTC
CASSFGTAYNEQFF
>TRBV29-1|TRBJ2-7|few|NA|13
TGCAGCGTTGAAGGCGGCCCCCTGGGAGAGCAGTACTTC
CSVEGGPLGEQYF
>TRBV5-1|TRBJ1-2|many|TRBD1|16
TGCGCCAGCAGCTACCACGCCGGGACAGGGTTCTCTGGCTACACCTTC
CASSYHAGTGFSGYTF
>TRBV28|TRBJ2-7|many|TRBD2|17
TGTGCCAGCAGTTTATTGCGTCGGCGGGAGGGGTCCTACGAGCAGTACTTC
CASSLLRRREGSYEQYF
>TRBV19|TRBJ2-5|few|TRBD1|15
TGTGCCAGTAGTACGATGACAGGGGGGTGGGAGACCCAGTACTTC
CASSTMTGGWETQYF
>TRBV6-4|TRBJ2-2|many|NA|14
TGTGCCAGCAGTGGGGGCAGCACAACCGGGGAGCTGTTTTTT
CASSGGSTTGELFF
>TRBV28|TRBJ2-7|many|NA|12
TGTGCCAGCACCCCCGGGGTACACGAGCAGTACTTC
CASTPGVHEQYF
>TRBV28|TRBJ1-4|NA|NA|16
TGTGCCAGCAGTTTACCCCCGGGACGACCTAATGAAAAACTGTTTTTT
CASSLPPGRPNEKLFF
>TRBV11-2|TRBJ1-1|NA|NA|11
TGTGCCAGCAGCTTCAGAGGGGACGCTTTCTTT
CASSFRGDAFF
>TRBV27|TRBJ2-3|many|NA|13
TGTGCCAGCAGTTTAAAGATCACAGATACGCAGTATTTT
CASSLKITDTQYF
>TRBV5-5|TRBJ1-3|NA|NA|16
TGTGCCAGCAGCTTGGCGGACAAGAGCTCTGGAAACACCATATATTTT
CASSLADKSSGNTIYF
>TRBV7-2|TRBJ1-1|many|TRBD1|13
TGTGCCAGCAGCCTCCGAGGACAGGGGGGCGCTTTCTTT
CASSLRGQGGAFF
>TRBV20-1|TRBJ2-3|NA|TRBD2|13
TGCAGTGCTAGTATGGGAGGGCCCGATACGCAGTATTTT
CSASMGGPDTQYF
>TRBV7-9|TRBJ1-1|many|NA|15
TGTGCCAGCAGCTTAGGGGTGGGGTTGAACACTGAAGCTTTCTTT
CASSLGVGLNTEAFF
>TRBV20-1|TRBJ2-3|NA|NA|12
TGCAGTGCGGGCCCTAGGGCAGATACGCAGTATTTT
CSAGPRADTQYF
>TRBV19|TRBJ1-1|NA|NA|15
TGTGCCAGTAAAGAGTCGGGGGCGCGGGACACTGAAGCTTTCTTT
CASKESGARDTEAFF
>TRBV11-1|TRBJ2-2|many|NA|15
TGTGCCAGCAGCTCCGGACAATTCCTCTCGGGGGAGCTGTTTTTT
CASSSGQFLSGELFF
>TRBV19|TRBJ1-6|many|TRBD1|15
TGTGCCAGTAGTATAGCCTACAGGGGAAATTCACCCCTCCACTTT
CASSIAYRGNSPLHF
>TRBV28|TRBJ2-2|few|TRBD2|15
TGTGCCAGCAGTTTACTAGCGGGAGGCTCCGGGGAGCTGTTTTTT
CASSLLAGGSGELFF
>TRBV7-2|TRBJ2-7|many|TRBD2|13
TGTGCCAGCAGCTGGGGGACTAGCTACGAGCAGTACTTC
CASSWGTSYEQYF
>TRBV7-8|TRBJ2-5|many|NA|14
TGTGCCAGCAGCTTCCGGCAGCCTGGGGAGACCCAGTACTTC
CASSFRQPGETQYF
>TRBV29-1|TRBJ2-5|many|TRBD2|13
TGCAGCGTTGAAAAGAGGGAGGGAGAGACCCAGTACTTC
CSVEKREGETQYF
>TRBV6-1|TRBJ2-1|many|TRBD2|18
TGTGCCAGCACCTTCTCGGGACTAGCGGGAGTCACCTACAATGAGCAGTTCTTC
CASTFSGLAGVTYNEQFF
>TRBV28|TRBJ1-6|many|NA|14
TGTGCCAGCAGTTTTTTGGAAGATAATTCACCCCTCCACTTT
CASSFLEDNSPLHF
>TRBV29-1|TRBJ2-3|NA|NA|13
TGCAGCGTTGAGGAGACTAGCACAGATACGCAGTATTTT
CSVEETSTDTQYF
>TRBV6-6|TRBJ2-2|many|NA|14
TGTGCCAGCTTCCGGGACAAGATCACCGGGGAGCTGTTTTTT
CASFRDKITGELFF
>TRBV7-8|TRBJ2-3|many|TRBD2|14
TGTGCCAGCAGCTTAAGGCGGGAGGGGGCAGATACGCATTTT
CASSLRREGADTHF
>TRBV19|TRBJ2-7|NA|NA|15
TGTGCCAGTAGTGCCTTCCCCCGGGGCGACTACGAGCAGTACTTC
CASSAFPRGDYEQYF